This T cell receptor (beta chain) was captured in a study of cytomegalovirus exposure and HLA in healthy donors. The PCR contained 60 Vbeta and 13 Jbeta primers. The table came from immunoSEQ multiplex PCR; TCRdb's copy has only in-frame clones and leaves some out. The profile shows about 190,000 clones, roughly 80% of them singletons. CDR3 length equals 15 residues. The V gene end was trimmed by 2 bases and the J gene end by 3 bases; junction bases not matched to a gene: 5. Germline CDR1 and CDR2: SGHTA and FQGNSA. This TCR was sampled from a woman aged 25 to 39 in good health and CMV-seropositive. The sample comprised PBMCs. This chain links TRBV7-2 with TRBJ2-3, with 7 bases that match TRBD2. The CDR3, as DNA: TGTGCCAGCAGCTTAATGGCGGGAGCAACAGATACGCAGTATTTT. It encodes CASSLMAGATDTQYF.